The 21 T cell receptor beta chains presented below share a single source sample, sequenced in a study of T cells after yellow fever vaccination. TCRdb processed the 5' RACE reads anew with MiXCR; each CDR3 protein has one entry. The data contain around 68,000 distinct CDR3 sequences, around 7.8% of them singletons. The sample here was CD8+ T cells sorted from PBMCs, taken approximately 11 days after the first yellow fever vaccination. These receptor sequences come from a man younger than 35 who received the YFV17D yellow fever vaccine.

The chain employs TRBV9 and TRBJ1-6; D ambiguous. Per the germline V gene, CDR1 is SGDLS and CDR2 is YYNGEE. The germline V and J ends were trimmed by 0 bases and 8 bases, with 9 bases remaining between them. CDR3 length: 14 amino acids. CDR3 coding DNA: TGTGCCAGCAGCGTAGAACAGAGCCATTCACCCCTCCACTTT. Its protein is CASSVEQSHSPLHF. The whole variable domain, filled in from reference TRBV9 and TRBJ1-6, reads DSGVTQTPKHLITATGQRVTLRCSPRSGDLSVYWYQQSLDQGLQFLIQYYNGEERAKGNILERFSAQQFPDLHSELNLSSLELGDSALYFCASSVEQSHSPLHFGNGTRLTVT.

The rearrangement joins TRBV19 to TRBJ2-2; D remains ambiguous. CDR1 LNHDA and CDR2 SQIVND come from the germline V gene (reference sequence). The CDR3 consists of 13 residues. V was cut by 3 bases and J by 6 bases, with 8 bases left in between. In DNA, the CDR3 is TGTGCCAGTAGTATGCAAGGGTCCGGGGAGCTGTTTTTT. Protein product: CASSMQGSGELFF. Complete variable domain (other parts from reference TRBV19 and TRBJ2-2): DGGITQSPKYLFRKEGQNVTLSCEQNLNHDAMYWYRQDPGQGLRLIYYSQIVNDFQKGDIAEGYSVSREKKESFPLTVTSAQKNPTAFYLCASSMQGSGELFFGEGSRLTVL.

In its sample, this clonotype was seen a few times. This sequence joins TRBV5-1 and TRBJ2-5; weak D call: TRBD1 (6 bases). The CDR3 runs 15 residues. Per the germline V gene, CDR1 is SGHRS and CDR2 is YFSETQ. The V end lost 4 bases, the J end lost 4 bases, and 17 bases lay between the germline ends. The CDR3 reads CASSHIQGIIETQYF. CDR3 DNA: TGCGCCAGCAGCCATATACAGGGTATCATAGAGACCCAGTACTTC.

Turning to this clonotype: Its ends do not fully match the called genes, so a read error is possible. The gene calls are TRBV30 and TRBJ2-1; D might be TRBD2 (5 bases). CDR1 is GTSNPN and CDR2 is SVGIG in the germline V gene (reference sequence). This CDR3 spans 11 amino acids. This CDR3 reads CAGSSYNEQFF. CDR3 nucleotide sequence: TGTGCCGGGAGCTCCTACAATGAGCAGTTCTTC.

The gene calls are TRBV12-3 or TRBV12-4 and TRBJ2-5; the match to TRBD1 covers 7 bases. This CDR3 has 14 amino acids. After removal of 2 bases from V and 3 bases from J, the junction contained 3 bases not matched to a gene. As DNA, the CDR3 is TGTGCCAGCAGTTTAACGGGACAGAAAGAGACCCAGTACTTC. Residues: CASSLTGQKETQYF.

This clonotype was counted ten times or more. This chain connects TRBV6-1 to TRBJ2-7; TRBD1 matches 7 bases. Germline assignment: CDR1 MNHNS and CDR2 SASEGT. Unmatched junction bases numbered 0, after V lost 1 base and J lost 0 bases. CDR3 size: 14 residues. Here the CDR3 DNA reads TGTGCCAGCAGTGAAGGGGACAGCTCCTACGAGCAGTACGTC. This sequence encodes CASSEGDSSYEQYV.

In this sample, this clonotype turned up many times. V gene TRBV9 combines with J gene TRBJ2-7, with TRBD2 matching 8 bases. Trimming cost V 1 base and J 5 bases; bases outside gene matches: 2. CDR3 size: 13 residues. In germline, CDR1 is SGDLS, CDR2 YYNGEE. CDR3 DNA: TGTGCCAGCAGCGTAACGGGGGGGGACGAGCAGTACTTC. This gives the protein CASSVTGGDEQYF.

This clonotype was counted only a few times. The chain has TRBV7-9 and TRBJ1-2; D remains unclear. The CDR3 spans 11 residues. Germline V gene lookup returns CDR1 SEHNR and CDR2 FQNEAQ (reference sequence). V lost 4 bases and J 13 bases, leaving 13 bases between the germline ends. CDR3 sequence: CASSSDIPRTF. CDR3 nucleotide sequence: TGTGCCAGCAGCTCTGACATCCCCCGCACCTTC.

The chain carries TRBV19 and TRBJ1-1, with a tentative D call TRBD1 (5 bases). With 10 bases removed from V and 1 base from J, the gap between germline ends came to 19 bases. CDR3 length equals 15 residues. CDR1 and CDR2 from the germline V gene are LNHDA and SQIVND (reference sequence). The CDR3 region has the DNA TGTGCCACTTACACGCGGGGACTCCAGAACACTGAAGCTTTCTTT. Translating it yields CATYTRGLQNTEAFF.

This clonotype was found many times. The chain combines TRBV4-3 with TRBJ2-7, with 13 bases fitting TRBD2. The CDR3 has 18 amino acids. V lost 0 bases and J lost 3; bases outside the gene matches: 8. Germline V gives CDR1 LGHNA, CDR2 YSLEER. The CDR3 sequence: CASSQEGGLAGRYYEQYF. DNA for the CDR3: TGCGCCAGCAGCCAAGAGGGGGGACTAGCGGGGCGATACTACGAGCAGTACTTC.

This clonotype was observed at least ten times. The junction and the germline gene differ at one end; a read error may be behind it. J is TRBJ1-2 and V is TRBV6-6, with a possible D match to TRBD1 (6 bases). Germline V gene sequence: CDR1 MNHNY, CDR2 SVGAGI (reference sequence). This CDR3 is built from 12 residues. CDR3 sequence reads: CASSYSGGQGSF. DNA of the CDR3: TGTGCCAGCAGTTACTCGGGGGGGCAGGGCTCCTTC.

The chain has TRBV18 and TRBJ2-1, with 11 positions matching TRBD2. V trimming: 2 bases; J trimming: 7 bases; junction bases outside the gene matches: 4. This CDR3 spans 15 amino acids. In germline, CDR1 is KGHSH, CDR2 LQKENI. CDR3 DNA: TGTGCCAGCTCACCAACTAGCGGGGGCCAGAATGAGCAGTTCTTC. This gives the protein CASSPTSGGQNEQFF.

The chain uses TRBV5-4 and TRBJ1-2, with TRBD1 identical over 8 bases. V lost 4 bases and J lost 3; bases outside the gene matches: 8. Germline CDR1 is SGHNT and CDR2 is YYREEE (reference sequence). The CDR3 is made up of 15 amino acids. The CDR3, as DNA: TGTGCCAGCAGCCGCCCTGAGACAGGGGACTATGGCTACACCTTC. Protein: CASSRPETGDYGYTF.

The rearrangement uses TRBV9 and TRBJ2-2; D is uncertain. Trimming shortened V by 3 bases and J by 6 bases, and 3 bases separated the two germline ends. CDR3 size: 11 residues. The germline V gene encodes CDR1 SGDLS and CDR2 YYNGEE. The CDR3 protein is CASSAAGELFF. CDR3 nucleotides: TGTGCCAGCAGCGCAGCCGGGGAGCTGTTTTTT.

The chain is built from TRBV10-3 and TRBJ2-6, with no clear D. V was trimmed by 10 bases and J by 0 bases, leaving 13 bases between them. Germline V gene sequence: CDR1 ENHRY, CDR2 SYGVKD. The CDR3 extends over 15 amino acids. The CDR3 DNA reads as TGTGCCACCCAAGGCGACACCTCTGGGGCCAACGTCCTGACTTTC. This translates into CATQGDTSGANVLTF.

This clonotype showed up just a few times. The gene calls are TRBV11-2 and TRBJ1-1, with D tentatively TRBD1 (5 bases). The CDR3 length is 14 residues. V shed 5 bases and J shed 10 bases, with 20 bases lying between them. CDR1 and CDR2 from the germline V gene are SGHAT and FQNNGV. The CDR3 DNA sequence: TGTGCCAGCAGCGTACGCCGGGACTTAAGCGGAGCTTTCTTT. It is translated as CASSVRRDLSGAFF.

This clonotype was seen ten or more times. This rearrangement joins TRBV7-9 to TRBJ1-2; no clear D gene. Trimming took off 3 bases at V and 12 bases at J, with 14 bases between the two ends. The CDR3 contains 12 residues. Germline loops: CDR1 SEHNR, CDR2 FQNEAQ (reference sequence). CDR3 nucleotide sequence: TGTGCCAGCAGCTTCGGCGGCGGGGAGCACACCTTC. Its translation: CASSFGGGEHTF. The full variable domain, with the rest looked up from reference TRBV7-9 and TRBJ1-2, is DTGVSQNPRHKITKRGQNVTFRCDPISEHNRLYWYRQTLGQGPEFLTYFQNEAQLEKSRLLSDRFSAERPKGSFSTLEIQRTEQGDSAMYLCASSFGGGEHTFGSGTRLTVV.

This clonotype came up many times. V gene TRBV20-1 combines with J gene TRBJ1-1; D gene ambiguous. V dropped 2 bases and J dropped 5 bases, with 12 bases sitting between them. This CDR3 region has 13 residues. Germline values: CDR1 DFQATT, CDR2 SNEGSKA (reference sequence). This CDR3 reads CSARWGGPTEAFF. CDR3 DNA sequence: TGCAGTGCTAGATGGGGAGGGCCAACTGAAGCTTTCTTT.

This clonotype was seen a handful of times. The chain links TRBV6-5 to TRBJ2-1; 14 bases are a match to TRBD2. With V trimmed by 4 bases and J by 3 bases, 5 bases remained unmatched. The CDR3 extends over 17 amino acids. The germline V gene encodes CDR1 MNHEY and CDR2 SVGAGI. DNA of the CDR3: TGTGCCAGCAGTTCGGGACTAGCGGGGGCAAACTACAATGAGCAGTTCTTC. Translated, it gives CASSSGLAGANYNEQFF.

This clonotype was counted at least ten times. The V call is TRBV7-9, the J call TRBJ2-1; no reliable D call. The CDR3 totals 13 residues. The V gene lost 4 bases and the J gene lost 7 bases, with 11 bases spanning the gap. Per the germline V gene, CDR1 is SEHNR and CDR2 is FQNEAQ (reference sequence). For the CDR3, the DNA is TGTGCCAGCAGCTCCATTATCGGGAATGAGCAGTTCTTC. Translation: CASSSIIGNEQFF.

This clonotype was observed many times. The chain is built from TRBV6-5 and TRBJ2-7; D gene unclear. The CDR3 is 14 amino acids. Per germline, CDR1 MNHEY and CDR2 SVGAGI. V was pared by 6 bases and J by 2 bases, with 14 bases between. The DNA of the CDR3 is TGTGCCAGCAGCAGGTCGGGCACCACCTACGAGCAGTACTTC. Its translation is CASSRSGTTYEQYF.